These 31 T cell receptor beta chains were all obtained from the same sample, sequenced in a study of T-cell memory formation after mild COVID-19. TCRdb redid the calling of the 5' RACE reads with MiXCR, one entry per CDR3 protein. The data hold about 140,000 distinct CDR3 sequences, with 15% to 20% observed a single time. The sample taken for sequencing was PBMCs or a T cell subset sorted from them (not recorded which). The receptors originated from an adult woman who had mild COVID-19 (a few samples of this study predate the infection). Cell type and time point are not known.

This clonotype was detected ten times or more. The rearrangement links TRBV6-5 to TRBJ1-5; D is unclear. The CDR3 has 14 residues. Per germline, CDR1 MNHEY and CDR2 SVGAGI. Trimming removed 0 bases from V and 4 bases from J, with 7 bases in between. CDR3: CASSYSRSNQPQHF. DNA of the CDR3: TGTGCCAGCAGTTACTCGAGGTCAAATCAGCCCCAGCATTTT.

This clonotype has a handful of counts. The V and J genes are TRBV28 and TRBJ2-7; TRBD1 aligns across 9 bases. J gave up 7 bases and V 7 bases, and 11 bases lay outside the gene matches. There are 14 residues in the CDR3. CDR1 is MDHEN and CDR2 is SYDVKM in the germline V gene. The CDR3 nucleotides read TGTGCCAGCATCGGGACAGGGACAACGGGGGAGCAGTACTTC. Translated: CASIGTGTTGEQYF.

This clonotype has ten or more counts. CDR3 sequence reads: CSAPDRRGGDTQYF. As DNA, the CDR3 is TGCAGTGCTCCGGACAGGAGGGGTGGAGATACGCAGTATTTT. The chain has TRBV20-1 and TRBJ2-3; D may be TRBD1 (7 bases). V lost 5 bases to trimming and J lost 5 bases, with 17 bases between them. In germline, CDR1 is DFQATT, CDR2 SNEGSKA (reference sequence). This CDR3 contains 14 residues.

This rearrangement joins TRBV11-2 to TRBJ2-3, with TRBD1 matching 8 bases. Germline CDR1 and CDR2: SGHAT and FQNNGV. The CDR3 spans 13 residues. The V and J ends lost 5 bases and 10 bases, in that order; junction bases with no gene match: 8. This chain's CDR3 is CASSRTGRDAQYF. DNA of the CDR3: TGTGCCAGCAGCCGGACAGGGCGGGACGCGCAGTATTTT. The full variable domain, rest sourced from reference TRBV11-2 and TRBJ2-3, is EAGVAQSPRYKIIEKRQSVAFWCNPISGHATLYWYQQILGQGPKLLIQFQNNGVVDDSQLPKDRFSAERLKGVDSTLKIQPAKLEDSAVYLCASSRTGRDAQYFGPGTRLTVL.

This clonotype showed up just once. The chain has TRBV5-1 and TRBJ2-3, with 13 nucleotides matching TRBD2. The CDR3 extends over 17 amino acids. In germline, CDR1 is SGHRS, CDR2 YFSETQ. J gave up 4 bases and V 3 bases, and 8 bases lay outside the gene matches. The chain's CDR3 is CASSSRTSGRLPDTQYF. In nucleotides, the CDR3 is TGCGCCAGCAGCTCGAGGACTAGCGGGAGACTTCCAGATACGCAGTATTTT.

The chain joins TRBV4-2 to TRBJ2-7, with 12 bases lining up with TRBD2. The CDR3 extends over 16 amino acids. CDR1 is LGHNA, CDR2 YNFKEQ, per germline. J gave up 6 bases and V 1 base, and 7 bases lay outside the gene matches. The CDR3 sequence: CASSQGPSGGASEQYF. The CDR3 DNA is TGTGCCAGCAGCCAAGGTCCTAGCGGGGGGGCAAGCGAGCAGTACTTC.

The chain combines TRBV12-3 or TRBV12-4 with TRBJ1-5; 7 positions match TRBD1. The CDR3 is 14 residues long. The ends lost 3 bases at V and 3 bases at J; junction bases unmatched: 2. Here the CDR3 reads CASSLGQINQPQHF. For the CDR3, the DNA is TGTGCCAGCAGTTTGGGACAGATCAATCAGCCCCAGCATTTT.

The chain has TRBV30 and TRBJ2-7; D ambiguous. There are 14 residues in the CDR3. V was pared by 7 bases and J by 5 bases, with 21 bases between. Germline V gene sequence: CDR1 GTSNPN, CDR2 SVGIG (reference sequence). The CDR3 loop is CASSRANKRNEQYF. The CDR3, as DNA: TGTGCCTCTTCCCGGGCCAACAAAAGGAACGAGCAGTACTTC.

The chain couples TRBV9 to TRBJ2-7, with 7 bases fitting TRBD2. This CDR3 has 16 amino acids. CDR1 and CDR2 from the germline V gene are SGDLS and YYNGEE. Trimming removed 0 bases from V and 2 bases from J; junction bases left unmatched: 8. DNA of the CDR3: TGTGCCAGCAGCGTAGGACCAGCGGGATCCACCTACGAGCAGTACTTC. Protein sequence: CASSVGPAGSTYEQYF.

This clonotype appeared a few times. This chain links TRBV5-1 with TRBJ2-1; perhaps TRBD1 as D (6 bases). The germline V and J ends were trimmed by 0 bases and 8 bases, with 21 bases remaining between them. Germline CDR1 is SGHRS and CDR2 is YFSETQ. This CDR3 contains 17 residues. The CDR3 DNA sequence: TGCGCCAGCAGCTTGGTGTGGGGTGGGCAGGGGAATGATGAGCAGTTCTTC. Protein: CASSLVWGGQGNDEQFF. Full variable domain (remainder filled in from reference TRBV5-1 and TRBJ2-1): KAGVTQTPRYLIKTRGQQVTLSCSPISGHRSVSWYQQTPGQGLQFLFEYFSETQRNKGNFPGRFSGRQFSNSRSEMNVSTLELGDSALYLCASSLVWGGQGNDEQFFGPGTRLTVL.

This clonotype was seen only a few times. This chain connects TRBV5-1 to TRBJ2-7; no definite D call. The CDR3 is made up of 15 amino acids. V dropped 0 bases and J dropped 4 bases, with 14 bases sitting between them. Germline V lookup: CDR1 SGHRS, CDR2 YFSETQ. The CDR3 DNA follows: TGCGCCAGCAGCTTGGTGGAGTTTTCCAATTACGAGCAGTACTTC. It is translated as CASSLVEFSNYEQYF.

V and J are TRBV9 and TRBJ2-7; 8 positions match TRBD1. The V segment lost 0 bases and the J segment 5 bases; nucleotides outside the gene matches: 10. The CDR3 length is 16 residues. Germline-derived CDR1 and CDR2 are SGDLS and YYNGEE. CDR3 DNA: TGTGCCAGCAGCGTAGGGGGTGGACAGGGAACCAACGAGCAGTACTTC. It yields the protein CASSVGGGQGTNEQYF.

The chain employs TRBV7-6 and TRBJ1-2, with a tentative D call TRBD1 (5 bases). CDR3 length: 16 amino acids. Deletions cut 7 bases from V and 2 bases from J, with 20 bases between. Germline V CDR1 and CDR2: SGHVS, FNYEAQ. This CDR3 reads CASKGFVGDKNYGYTF. The CDR3 DNA is TGTGCCAGCAAGGGTTTCGTGGGGGATAAGAACTATGGCTACACCTTC.

The J gene is TRBJ2-1, the V gene TRBV6-5; D call uncertain. This CDR3 comprises 16 residues. V dropped 5 bases and J dropped 0 bases, with 14 bases sitting between them. Germline V gene lookup returns CDR1 MNHEY and CDR2 SVGAGI. DNA for the CDR3: TGTGCCAGCAGTCCCTCCATGTTAGTCTCCTACAATGAGCAGTTCTTC. Protein product: CASSPSMLVSYNEQFF.

This clonotype was found a few times. The chain links TRBV24-1 to TRBJ2-7, with 8 bases matching TRBD1. Germline-derived CDR1 and CDR2 are KGHDR and SFDVKD. The V segment lost 4 bases and the J segment 2 bases; nucleotides outside the gene matches: 9. This CDR3 has 16 amino acids. CDR3 residues: CATSESRGQDPYEQYF. The CDR3, as DNA: TGTGCCACCAGTGAGTCCCGGGGACAGGATCCCTACGAGCAGTACTTC.

The genes are TRBV5-4 and TRBJ2-1; D is possibly TRBD2 (5 bases). The CDR3 spans 12 residues. The V end lost 4 bases, the J end lost 6 bases, and 8 bases lay between the germline ends. Germline CDR1 and CDR2: SGHNT and YYREEE (reference sequence). Written as DNA, the CDR3 is TGTGCCAGCAGCCAACTAGGCAATGAGCAGTTCTTC. Translation: CASSQLGNEQFF.

This clonotype was recorded a few times. The V call is TRBV20-1, the J call TRBJ2-7; 7 positions match TRBD2. This CDR3 is built from 11 residues. CDR1 DFQATT and CDR2 SNEGSKA come from the germline V gene (reference sequence). The trim removed 3 bases at V and 9 bases at J, leaving 5 bases unmatched. CDR3 DNA sequence: TGCAGTGCTAGCATCCCGGGGGGGCAGTACTTC. This codes for CSASIPGGQYF.

This clonotype turned up a few times. The chain combines TRBV5-4 with TRBJ2-3, with 15 bases identical to TRBD2. V dropped 5 bases and J dropped 5; count of bases not matched to a gene: 12. The CDR3 sequence is 18 residues long. Per germline, CDR1 SGHNT and CDR2 YYREEE (reference sequence). This CDR3 is CASSWTSGGAMAKDTQYF. In DNA form, the CDR3 reads TGTGCCAGCAGTTGGACTAGCGGGGGGGCTATGGCAAAAGATACGCAGTATTTT.

This clonotype was detected a few times. The V and J genes are TRBV5-6 and TRBJ2-7, with D possibly matching TRBD2 (5 bases). The CDR3 covers 13 residues. CDR1 is SGHDT, CDR2 YYEEEE, per germline. V lost 4 bases and J 3 bases, leaving 11 bases between the germline ends. CDR3: CASSKRRVYEQYF. In nucleotides, the CDR3 is TGTGCCAGCAGCAAACGGCGGGTCTACGAGCAGTACTTC.

CDR3 sequence (DNA): TGTGCCAGCAGTACCAATGACAGGCCGCAGTACTTC. This codes for CASSTNDRPQYF. V and J are TRBV12-3 or TRBV12-4 and TRBJ2-7; weak D call: TRBD1 (6 bases). V was shortened by 5 bases and J by 9 bases, with 14 bases between the two germline ends. The CDR3 runs 12 residues.

The CDR3 coding sequence is TGTGCCAGCAGCAGAGGAGGGGCAGGTTACAATGAGCAGTTCTTC. Translation: CASSRGGAGYNEQFF. The chain employs TRBV7-9 and TRBJ2-1; the D gene is possibly TRBD2 (6 bases). This CDR3 is 15 amino acids long. The germline V gene has CDR1 SEHNR and CDR2 FQNEAQ (reference sequence). Deletions cut 5 bases from V and 4 bases from J, with 15 bases between.

This clonotype has a handful of counts. V usage is TRBV5-1 and J usage is TRBJ1-6; 7 bases are shared with TRBD1. CDR3 length equals 16 residues. Germline V CDR1 and CDR2: SGHRS, YFSETQ. Losses at the gene ends were 5 bases for V and 7 bases for J; bases not matched to a gene: 12. The CDR3 bases are TGCGCCAGCAGAATAGGCCAGGGGGTACTAAATTCACCCCTCCACTTT. Its protein is CASRIGQGVLNSPLHF.

The chain couples TRBV2 to TRBJ2-1; 14 bases line up with TRBD2. V dropped 4 bases and J dropped 8; count of bases not matched to a gene: 4. CDR1 SNHLY and CDR2 FYNNEI come from the germline V gene. The CDR3 is made up of 15 amino acids. The CDR3 DNA reads TGTGCCAGCAGTGCGGGGACTAGCGGGAGTCATGAGCAGTTCTTC. Translating gives CASSAGTSGSHEQFF. Full variable domain (missing parts from reference TRBV2 and TRBJ2-1): EPEVTQTPSHQVTQMGQEVILRCVPISNHLYFYWYRQILGQKVEFLVSFYNNEISEKSEIFDDQFSVERPDGSNFTLKIRSTKLEDSAMYFCASSAGTSGSHEQFFGPGTRLTVL.

This chain joins TRBV18 and TRBJ2-1, with D possibly being TRBD2 (5 bases). Germline CDR1 reads KGHSH; CDR2 reads LQKENI. Trimming cost V 6 bases and J 7 bases, with 16 bases left between them. The CDR3 is 14 residues long. The CDR3, as DNA: TGTGCCAGCTCGAGGGCGGCCGTGAAGAATGAGCAGTTCTTC. Amino acid sequence: CASSRAAVKNEQFF.

This clonotype came up a few times. The V gene is TRBV30, the J gene TRBJ1-6; D is uncertain. Germline assignment: CDR1 GTSNPN and CDR2 SVGIG (reference sequence). The ends were cut back, 6 bases at V and 5 bases at J, with 11 bases in the middle. The CDR3 has 13 amino acids. Here the CDR3 reads CACVGLNNSPLHF. CDR3 coding DNA: TGTGCCTGCGTCGGACTGAATAATTCACCCCTCCACTTT.

Many counts were recorded for this clonotype. The J gene is TRBJ2-7, the V gene TRBV29-1; a weak D match, TRBD1 (6 bases). The V gene lost 4 bases and the J gene lost 2 bases, with 12 bases spanning the gap. CDR1 SQVTM and CDR2 ANQGSEA come from the germline V gene. The CDR3 extends over 13 amino acids. As DNA, the CDR3 is TGCAGCGTTGCTCGGACAGCACCCTACGAGCAGTACTTC. This sequence encodes CSVARTAPYEQYF.

The sample holds a few counts of this clonotype. J is TRBJ2-3 and V is TRBV5-5; TRBD2 aligns across 7 bases. Germline-derived CDR1 and CDR2 are SGHKS and YYEKEE (reference sequence). The junction had 5 bases not matched to a gene; V was cut back by 0 bases and J by 4 bases. This CDR3 has 15 residues. The CDR3 loop is CASSLVLAEADTQYF. The CDR3 DNA follows: TGTGCCAGCAGCTTGGTTCTAGCGGAGGCAGATACGCAGTATTTT.

V is TRBV27 and J is TRBJ1-1; D gene uncertain. Germline V lookup: CDR1 MNHEY, CDR2 SMNVEV (reference sequence). Trimming stripped 3 bases from V and 1 base from J, with 9 bases between. The CDR3 spans 14 residues. The CDR3 loop is CASSLGSSNTEAFF. DNA for the CDR3: TGTGCCAGCAGTTTGGGTAGCTCGAACACTGAAGCTTTCTTT.

This clonotype has just a few counts. This chain links TRBV20-1 with TRBJ2-7; D is uncertain. This CDR3 has 11 amino acids. Looked up from germline, CDR1 is DFQATT and CDR2 is SNEGSKA (reference sequence). V lost 6 bases and J 2 bases, leaving 8 bases between the germline ends. CDR3 amino acids: CSALQPYEQYF. As DNA, the CDR3 is TGCAGTGCGTTACAACCCTACGAGCAGTACTTC.

This clonotype has just one count. The chain is built from TRBV7-9 and TRBJ1-6; TRBD1 matches at 7 bases. The CDR3 is made up of 17 amino acids. The germline V gene has CDR1 SEHNR and CDR2 FQNEAQ (reference sequence). After removal of 10 bases from V and 0 bases from J, the junction contained 12 bases not matched to a gene. The CDR3 sequence: CAIGGTDVSSYNSPLHF. For the CDR3, the DNA is TGTGCCATAGGGGGGACAGACGTAAGCTCCTATAATTCACCCCTCCACTTT.

There are a few counts of this clonotype. V is TRBV7-3 and J is TRBJ1-5; 7 nucleotides line up with TRBD1. After removal of 5 bases from V and 0 bases from J, the junction contained 7 bases not matched to a gene. The CDR3 totals 16 residues. The V gene's germline CDR1 is SGHTA and CDR2 FQGTGA. The CDR3 loop reads CASSDHRGHSNQPQHF. The CDR3 bases are TGTGCCAGCAGCGACCACAGGGGTCATAGCAATCAGCCCCAGCATTTT.